The sequence of this T cell receptor beta chain was determined in a study of response to subunit inactivated influenza vaccine. CDR1 SGHNT and CDR2 YYREEE come from the germline V gene (reference sequence). The V end was cut by 2 bases, the J end by 2 bases, with 8 bases between. The CDR3 has 13 amino acids. From the RT-PCR reads, TCRdb called clonotypes with MiXCR, one entry per CDR3 protein. The repertoire holds 560,000 or so distinct CDR3 sequences, with about 8% as singletons. Material: PBMCs from blood, obtained less than 30 months after vaccination. V and J are TRBV5-4 and TRBJ2-7; D remains unclear. The TCR was taken from a man aged 45 to 70 who received an inactivated influenza vaccine. CDR3 nucleotide sequence: TGTGCCAGCAGCTTCCCACCGGCCTACGAGCAGTACTTC. Translated, it gives CASSFPPAYEQYF.